The entry below gives a single T cell receptor beta chain sequence along with its context. The antigen is unknown. V lost 6 bases and J lost 5, with 5 bases in between. This CDR3 is 12 amino acids long. The source of the sample is a study of T cell responses to AZD1222 COVID-19 vaccine. Study conclusions and caveats: In a largely white British group with more females than males, clonal diversity was possibly underestimated. Samples come after the peak T cell response, not at day 14. Breadth and depth of Spike-specific TCRs rose after two AZD1222 doses.

Sequenced by immunoSEQ multiplex PCR; TCRdb stores in-frame clones only, minus some. Among around 160,000 clones, 92% were seen once, and the ten largest hold under 1.2%. V and J are TRBV12-3 or TRBV12-4 and TRBJ1-6; D remains unclear. Specimen: peripheral blood, collected 28 days after the second AZD1222 dose. The receptor comes from an adult who received the AZD1222 COVID-19 vaccine. The CDR3 bases are TGTGCCAGCAGCGTCGATAATTCACCCCTCCACTTT. Protein product: CASSVDNSPLHF.